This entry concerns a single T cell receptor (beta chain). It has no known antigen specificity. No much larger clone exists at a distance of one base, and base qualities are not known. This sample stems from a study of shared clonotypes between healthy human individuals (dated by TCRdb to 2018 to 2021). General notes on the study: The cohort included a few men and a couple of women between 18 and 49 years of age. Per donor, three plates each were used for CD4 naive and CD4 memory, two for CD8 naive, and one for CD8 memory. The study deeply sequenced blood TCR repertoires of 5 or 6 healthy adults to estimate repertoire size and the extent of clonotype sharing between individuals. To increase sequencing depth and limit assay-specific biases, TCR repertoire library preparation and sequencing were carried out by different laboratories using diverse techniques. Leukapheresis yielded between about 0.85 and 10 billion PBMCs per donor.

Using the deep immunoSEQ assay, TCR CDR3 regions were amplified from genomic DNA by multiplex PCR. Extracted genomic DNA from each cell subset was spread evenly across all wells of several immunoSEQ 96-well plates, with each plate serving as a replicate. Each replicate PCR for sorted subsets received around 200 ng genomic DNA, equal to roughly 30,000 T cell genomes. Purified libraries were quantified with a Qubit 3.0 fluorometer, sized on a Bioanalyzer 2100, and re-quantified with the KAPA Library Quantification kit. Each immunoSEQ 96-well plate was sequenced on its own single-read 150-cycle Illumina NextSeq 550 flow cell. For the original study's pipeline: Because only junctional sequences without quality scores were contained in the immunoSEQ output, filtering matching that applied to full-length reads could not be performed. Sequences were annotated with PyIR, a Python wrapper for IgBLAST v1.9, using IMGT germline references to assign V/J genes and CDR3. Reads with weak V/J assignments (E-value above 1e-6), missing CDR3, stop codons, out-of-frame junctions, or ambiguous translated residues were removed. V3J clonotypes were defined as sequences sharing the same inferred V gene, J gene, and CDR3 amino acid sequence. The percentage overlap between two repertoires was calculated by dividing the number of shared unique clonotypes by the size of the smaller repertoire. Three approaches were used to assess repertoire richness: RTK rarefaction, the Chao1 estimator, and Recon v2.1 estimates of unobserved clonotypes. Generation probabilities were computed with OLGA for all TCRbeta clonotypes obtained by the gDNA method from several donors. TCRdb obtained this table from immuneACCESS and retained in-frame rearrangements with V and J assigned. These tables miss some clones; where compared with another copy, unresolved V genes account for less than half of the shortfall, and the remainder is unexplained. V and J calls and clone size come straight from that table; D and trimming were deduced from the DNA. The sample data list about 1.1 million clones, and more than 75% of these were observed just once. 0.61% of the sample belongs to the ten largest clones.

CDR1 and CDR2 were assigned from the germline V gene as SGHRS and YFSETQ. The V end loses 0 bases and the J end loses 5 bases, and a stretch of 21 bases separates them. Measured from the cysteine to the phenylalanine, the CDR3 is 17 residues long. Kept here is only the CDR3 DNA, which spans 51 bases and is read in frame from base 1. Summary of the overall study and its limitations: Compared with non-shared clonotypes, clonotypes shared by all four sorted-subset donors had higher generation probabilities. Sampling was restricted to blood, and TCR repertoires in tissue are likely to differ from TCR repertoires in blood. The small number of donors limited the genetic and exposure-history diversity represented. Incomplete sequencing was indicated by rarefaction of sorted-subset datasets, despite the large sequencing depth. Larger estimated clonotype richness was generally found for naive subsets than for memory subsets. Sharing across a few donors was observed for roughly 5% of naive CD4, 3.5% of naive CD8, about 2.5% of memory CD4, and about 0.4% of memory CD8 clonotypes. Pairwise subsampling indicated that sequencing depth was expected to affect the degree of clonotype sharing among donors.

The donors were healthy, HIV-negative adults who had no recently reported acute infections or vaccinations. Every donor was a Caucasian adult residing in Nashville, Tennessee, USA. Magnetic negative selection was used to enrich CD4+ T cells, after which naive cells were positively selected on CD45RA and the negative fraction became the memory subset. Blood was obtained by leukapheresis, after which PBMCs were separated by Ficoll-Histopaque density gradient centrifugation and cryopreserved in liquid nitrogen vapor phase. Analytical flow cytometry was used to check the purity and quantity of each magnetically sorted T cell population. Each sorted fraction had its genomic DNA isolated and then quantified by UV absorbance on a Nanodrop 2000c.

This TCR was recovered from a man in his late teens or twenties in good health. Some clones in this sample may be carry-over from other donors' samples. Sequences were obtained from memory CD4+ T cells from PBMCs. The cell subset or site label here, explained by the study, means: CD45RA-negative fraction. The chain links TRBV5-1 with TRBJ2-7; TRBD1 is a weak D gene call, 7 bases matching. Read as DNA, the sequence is TGCGCCAGCAGCTTGGGCCCGGTCCAGGGGGGAGAAGACGAGCAGTACTTC. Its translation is CASSLGPVQGGEDEQYF.